This T cell receptor (beta chain) was identified during a study of OX40 agonist ivuxolimab in advanced cancers. The study, taken as a whole, reports: Some of the lowest clonal expansion was seen in partial responders at 0.1-3.0 mg/kg.

TCRdb's copy holds only in-frame clones and misses some; the assay was immunoSEQ multiplex PCR. This table holds fewer than 90,000 clones, about 82% found once. Points on this clone: Its specificity is not known.

This CDR3 comprises 15 residues. Trimming removed 7 bases from V and 0 bases from J, with 10 bases in between. CDR1 is LNHDA, CDR2 SQIVND, per germline (reference sequence). The sequenced sample was CD4+ or CD8+ T cells sorted from blood, obtained in a trial of the OX40 agonist ivuxolimab. The rearrangement joins TRBV19 to TRBJ1-6, with a possible D match to TRBD1 (5 bases). This TCR was recovered from an adult with an advanced solid tumor such as melanoma, head and neck, liver or kidney cancer. CDR3 sequence (DNA): TGTGCCAGTACCGGGGACCGCTCCTATAATTCACCCCTCCACTTT. This gives the protein CASTGDRSYNSPLHF.